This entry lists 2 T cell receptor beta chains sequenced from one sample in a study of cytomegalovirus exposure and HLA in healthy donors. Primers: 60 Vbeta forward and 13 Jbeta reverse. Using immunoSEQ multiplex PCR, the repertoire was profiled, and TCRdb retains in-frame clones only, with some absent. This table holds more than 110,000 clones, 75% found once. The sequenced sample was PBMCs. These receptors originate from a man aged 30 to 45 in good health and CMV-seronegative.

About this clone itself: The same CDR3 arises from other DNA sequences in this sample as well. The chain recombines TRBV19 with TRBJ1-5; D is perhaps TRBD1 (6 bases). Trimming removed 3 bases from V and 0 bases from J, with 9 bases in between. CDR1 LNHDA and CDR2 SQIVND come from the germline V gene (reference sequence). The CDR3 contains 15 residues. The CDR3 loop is CASSIQGYSNQPQHF. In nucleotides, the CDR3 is TGTGCCAGTAGTATTCAGGGGTATAGCAATCAGCCCCAGCATTTT. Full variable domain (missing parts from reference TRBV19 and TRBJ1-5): DGGITQSPKYLFRKEGQNVTLSCEQNLNHDAMYWYRQDPGQGLRLIYYSQIVNDFQKGDIAEGYSVSREKKESFPLTVTSAQKNPTAFYLCASSIQGYSNQPQHFGDGTRLSIL.

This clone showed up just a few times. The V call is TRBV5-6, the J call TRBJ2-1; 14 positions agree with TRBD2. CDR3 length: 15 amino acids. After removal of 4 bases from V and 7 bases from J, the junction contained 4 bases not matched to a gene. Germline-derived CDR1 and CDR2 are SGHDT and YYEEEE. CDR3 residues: CASSRLAGGLNEQFF. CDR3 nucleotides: TGTGCCAGCAGCCGACTAGCGGGAGGGTTAAATGAGCAGTTCTTC.